This T cell receptor (beta chain) was identified in a study of cytomegalovirus exposure and HLA in healthy donors. Concerning this clone itself: Other DNA sequences from this sample encode an identical CDR3 as well.

Germline assignment: CDR1 SGHDN and CDR2 FVKESK. The CDR3 covers 17 residues. V was clipped by 1 base and J by 5 bases; unmatched bases: 8. The PCR was carried out with 60 Vbeta primers and 13 Jbeta primers. Generated by immunoSEQ multiplex PCR, the TCRdb table keeps only in-frame clones and is missing some. The sample contains about 130,000 clones, about 79% of which appear only once. Sequenced input: PBMCs. The source is a woman aged 18-29 years in good health and CMV-seropositive. The chain links TRBV14 to TRBJ2-2; 9 bases line up with TRBD2. The CDR3 reads CASSQALAGSLTGELFF. CDR3 DNA sequence: TGTGCCAGCAGCCAAGCGCTAGCGGGGTCGCTAACCGGGGAGCTGTTTTTT.